Below, 14 T cell receptor beta chains from the same sample are listed, as sequenced in a study of PD-L1 blockade in urothelial cancer. Time point specified: pretreatment peripheral blood. Data came from immunoSEQ multiplex PCR; TCRdb stores just in-frame clones and leaves some out. Found here are tens of thousands of clones, about four fifths of them singletons; the top ten hold approximately 2.1%. The sequencing here drew on PBMCs, taken around atezolizumab (anti-PD-L1) treatment. The receptor source for this set is a man between 60 and 75 years old with urothelial cancer.

V usage is TRBV7-2 and J usage is TRBJ2-4; maybe TRBD1 (5 bases). CDR3 length: 13 residues. Germline-derived CDR1 and CDR2 are SGHTA and FQGNSA. Trimming removed 5 bases from V and 7 bases from J, with 12 bases in between. In DNA form, the CDR3 reads TGTGCCAGCAGCCCCGCGACAGTTAACATTCAGTACTTC. Amino acid sequence: CASSPATVNIQYF.

The chain recombines TRBV28 with TRBJ2-7, with TRBD1 identical over 9 bases. V lost 7 bases to trimming and J lost 7 bases; unmatched junction nucleotides: 8. The V gene's germline CDR1 is MDHEN and CDR2 SYDVKM. The CDR3 covers 13 residues. Here the CDR3 reads CASNWGQGWEQYF. The CDR3 DNA reads TGTGCCAGCAATTGGGGACAGGGTTGGGAGCAGTACTTC.

Note on this clone: At one end, the junction sequence differs from germline, possibly due to a read error. The chain combines TRBV2 with TRBJ2-1, with TRBD2 as a possible D gene (5 bases). Germline assignment: CDR1 SNHLY and CDR2 FYNNEI. This CDR3 contains 11 residues. The DNA of the CDR3 is TGTGCCAGCAGAGAAGGAGGTGAGCAGTTCTTC. It translates to CASREGGEQFF.

The CDR3 coding sequence is TGTGCCAGCAGCTTCCCCGGTGAGTTCCCTGAAGCTTTCTTT. It is translated as CASSFPGEFPEAFF. J is TRBJ1-1 and V is TRBV7-2; no firm D call. The CDR3 runs 14 residues. The V gene's germline CDR1 is SGHTA and CDR2 FQGNSA. Trimming took off 3 bases at V and 6 bases at J, with 14 bases between the two ends.

V usage is TRBV30 and J usage is TRBJ2-1; 8 positions match TRBD2. Unmatched junction bases numbered 5, after V lost 2 bases and J lost 2 bases. This CDR3 has 15 amino acids. In germline, CDR1 is GTSNPN, CDR2 SVGIG (reference sequence). CDR3 sequence: CAWSKLAVTYNEQFF. In DNA form, the CDR3 reads TGTGCCTGGAGTAAACTAGCGGTTACCTACAATGAGCAGTTCTTC.

The chain couples TRBV2 to TRBJ1-1; D remains ambiguous. Trimming took 6 bases from V and 4 from J, leaving 15 bases between them. CDR3 length equals 14 residues. The germline V gene has CDR1 SNHLY and CDR2 FYNNEI. The CDR3 is CASSLLEAVTEAFF. The CDR3 DNA reads as TGTGCCAGCAGCCTTTTGGAGGCGGTCACTGAAGCTTTCTTT. The full variable domain, its missing parts supplied by reference TRBV2 and TRBJ1-1, is EPEVTQTPSHQVTQMGQEVILRCVPISNHLYFYWYRQILGQKVEFLVSFYNNEISEKSEIFDDQFSVERPDGSNFTLKIRSTKLEDSAMYFCASSLLEAVTEAFFGQGTRLTVV.

The chain has TRBV6-6 and TRBJ1-2, with D perhaps matching TRBD1 (6 bases). The CDR3 is 15 residues long. Germline CDR1 and CDR2: MNHNY and SVGAGI (reference sequence). Trimming stripped 5 bases from V and 4 bases from J, with 17 bases between. The CDR3 DNA is TGTGCCAGCAGTCAAGAGGGGGGGCAGGTCTATGGCTACACCTTC. It encodes CASSQEGGQVYGYTF.

The chain joins TRBV18 to TRBJ2-5, with D perhaps TRBD2 (6 bases). Per germline, CDR1 KGHSH and CDR2 LQKENI. This CDR3 has 14 amino acids. The germline V and J ends were trimmed by 0 bases and 2 bases, with 7 bases remaining between them. CDR3 residues: CASSPPGTQETQYF. CDR3 sequence (DNA): TGTGCCAGCTCACCACCTGGGACTCAAGAGACCCAGTACTTC.

The V call is TRBV10-3, the J call TRBJ1-3, with D perhaps TRBD1 (6 bases). Per germline, CDR1 ENHRY and CDR2 SYGVKD. The CDR3 is 14 amino acids. Deletions cut 10 bases from V and 0 bases from J, with 13 bases between. The CDR3 sequence: CATSQGNSGNTIYF. DNA of the CDR3: TGTGCCACCTCCCAGGGGAACTCTGGAAACACCATATATTTT.

Details on this clone: One junction end does not reproduce the germline sequence, and a read error may be involved. The rearrangement joins TRBV5-3 to TRBJ1-4, with D maybe TRBD1 (5 bases). TRBV5-3 is identified as an open reading frame with a role that is uncertain. This CDR3 has 11 amino acids. Here the CDR3 reads CARSLARDGGF. In DNA form, the CDR3 reads TGTGCCAGAAGCTTGGCCCGGGACGGGGGTTTT.

This chain joins TRBV19 and TRBJ2-3; the match to TRBD2 covers 7 bases. From germline, CDR1 is LNHDA and CDR2 SQIVND (reference sequence). The CDR3 sequence is 18 residues long. Trimming at V came to 7 bases and at J to 1 base, leaving 17 bases not matched to a gene. Here the CDR3 reads CASTRRGFSSGGTDTQYF. The DNA of the CDR3 is TGTGCCAGTACTCGGCGGGGGTTCTCTAGCGGTGGCACAGATACGCAGTATTTT.

This chain uses TRBV9 with TRBJ2-7; 9 nucleotides match TRBD1. CDR3 length equals 20 residues. J was trimmed by 0 bases and V by 0 bases; bases with no gene match: 16. The germline gives CDR1 SGDLS, CDR2 YYNGEE. The CDR3 coding sequence is TGTGCCAGCAGCGTAGATGACGGTTGGACAGGGGTGGGATCCTCCTACGAGCAGTACTTC. It yields the protein CASSVDDGWTGVGSSYEQYF.

The chain joins TRBV30 to TRBJ1-1; no firm D call. Germline V gene data show CDR1 as GTSNPN and CDR2 as SVGIG (reference sequence). Trimming removed 0 bases from V and 0 bases from J, with 11 bases in between. This CDR3 spans 15 amino acids. The CDR3 nucleotides read TGTGCCTGGAGTGTACTCGGGGAGGTGAACACTGAAGCTTTCTTT. Translated, it gives CAWSVLGEVNTEAFF.

The chain combines TRBV9 with TRBJ2-2; TRBD2 agrees at 8 bases. The ends lost 0 bases at V and 4 bases at J; junction bases unmatched: 5. CDR3 length equals 16 residues. The germline V gene has CDR1 SGDLS and CDR2 YYNGEE. The CDR3 DNA reads as TGTGCCAGCAGCGTAGCGGGCCTAGCGGGCACCGGGGAGCTGTTTTTT. Its translation is CASSVAGLAGTGELFF. The complete variable domain, with remaining parts taken from reference TRBV9 and TRBJ2-2, reads DSGVTQTPKHLITATGQRVTLRCSPRSGDLSVYWYQQSLDQGLQFLIQYYNGEERAKGNILERFSAQQFPDLHSELNLSSLELGDSALYFCASSVAGLAGTGELFFGEGSRLTVL.